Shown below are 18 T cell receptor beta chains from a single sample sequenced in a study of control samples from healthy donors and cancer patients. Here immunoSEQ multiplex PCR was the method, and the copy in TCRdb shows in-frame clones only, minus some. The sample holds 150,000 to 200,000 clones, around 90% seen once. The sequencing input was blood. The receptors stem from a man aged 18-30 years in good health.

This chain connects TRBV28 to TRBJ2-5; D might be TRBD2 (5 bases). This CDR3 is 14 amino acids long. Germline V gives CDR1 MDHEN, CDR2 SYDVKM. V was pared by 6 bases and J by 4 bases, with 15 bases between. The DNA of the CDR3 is TGTGCCAGCAGGCCCCCAGGACTTTCAGAGACCCAGTACTTC. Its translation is CASRPPGLSETQYF.

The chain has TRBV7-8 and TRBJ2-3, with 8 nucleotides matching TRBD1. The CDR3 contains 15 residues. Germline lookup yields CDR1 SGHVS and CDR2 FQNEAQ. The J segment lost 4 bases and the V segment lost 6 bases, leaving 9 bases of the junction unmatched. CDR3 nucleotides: TGTGCCAGCAGGCCGACAGGGGAAAGGGCAGATACGCAGTATTTT. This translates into CASRPTGERADTQYF.

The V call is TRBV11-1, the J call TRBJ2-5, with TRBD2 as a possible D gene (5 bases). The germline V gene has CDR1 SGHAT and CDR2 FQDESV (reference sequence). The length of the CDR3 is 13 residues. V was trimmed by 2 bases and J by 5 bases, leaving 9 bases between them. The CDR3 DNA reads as TGTGCCAGCAGCTTACTAGCTCTGGAGACCCAGTACTTC. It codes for CASSLLALETQYF.

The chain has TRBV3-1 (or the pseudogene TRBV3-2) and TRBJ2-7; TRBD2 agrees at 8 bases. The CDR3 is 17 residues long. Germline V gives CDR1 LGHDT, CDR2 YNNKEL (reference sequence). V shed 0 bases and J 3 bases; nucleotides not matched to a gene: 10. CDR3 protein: CASSQDENGGAFYEQYF. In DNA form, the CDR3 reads TGTGCCAGCAGCCAAGATGAAAACGGGGGGGCCTTCTACGAGCAGTACTTC.

In DNA, the CDR3 is TGTGCCAGCAGCTTATTTCAAGGGGGGTACAATGAGCAGTTCTTC. Encoded protein: CASSLFQGGYNEQFF. The chain carries TRBV5-5 and TRBJ2-1; the D call may be TRBD1 or TRBD2 (6 bases each). The CDR3 loop spans 15 amino acids. Trimming removed 2 bases at V and 4 bases at J, with 13 bases between. Germline V gives CDR1 SGHKS, CDR2 YYEKEE (reference sequence).

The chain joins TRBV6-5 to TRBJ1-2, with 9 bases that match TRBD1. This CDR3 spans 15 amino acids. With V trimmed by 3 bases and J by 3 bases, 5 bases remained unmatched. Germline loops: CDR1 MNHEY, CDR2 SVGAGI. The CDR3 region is CASSYIGTGHYGYTF. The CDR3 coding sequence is TGTGCCAGCAGTTATATCGGGACAGGGCACTATGGCTACACCTTC.

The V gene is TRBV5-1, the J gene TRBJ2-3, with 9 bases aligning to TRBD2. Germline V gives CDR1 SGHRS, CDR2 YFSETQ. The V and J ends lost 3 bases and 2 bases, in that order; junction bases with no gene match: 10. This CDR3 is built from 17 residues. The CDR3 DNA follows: TGCGCCAGCAGCTCCAAGACTAGCGGACTGACCACAGATACGCAGTATTTT. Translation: CASSSKTSGLTTDTQYF.

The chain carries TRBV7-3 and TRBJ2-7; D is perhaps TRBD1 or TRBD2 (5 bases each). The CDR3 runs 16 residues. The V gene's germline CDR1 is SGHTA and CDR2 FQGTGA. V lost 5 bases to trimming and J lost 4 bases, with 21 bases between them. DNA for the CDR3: TGTGCCAGCAGCCCGGGCCCGGGGCCCGCCTTTTACGAGCAGTACTTC. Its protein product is CASSPGPGPAFYEQYF.

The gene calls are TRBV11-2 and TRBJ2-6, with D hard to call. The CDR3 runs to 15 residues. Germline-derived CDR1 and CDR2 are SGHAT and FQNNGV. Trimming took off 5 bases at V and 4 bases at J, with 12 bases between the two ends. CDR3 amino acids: CASSQGSSGANVLTF. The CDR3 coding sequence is TGTGCCAGCAGCCAAGGCAGCTCGGGGGCCAACGTCCTGACTTTC. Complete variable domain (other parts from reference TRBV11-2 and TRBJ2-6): EAGVAQSPRYKIIEKRQSVAFWCNPISGHATLYWYQQILGQGPKLLIQFQNNGVVDDSQLPKDRFSAERLKGVDSTLKIQPAKLEDSAVYLCASSQGSSGANVLTFGAGSRLTVL.

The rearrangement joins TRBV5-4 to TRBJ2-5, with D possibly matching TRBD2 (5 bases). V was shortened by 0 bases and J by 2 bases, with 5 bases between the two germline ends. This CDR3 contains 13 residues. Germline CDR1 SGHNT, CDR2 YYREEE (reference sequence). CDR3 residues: CASSLGGQETQYF. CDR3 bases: TGTGCCAGCAGCTTGGGAGGGCAAGAGACCCAGTACTTC.

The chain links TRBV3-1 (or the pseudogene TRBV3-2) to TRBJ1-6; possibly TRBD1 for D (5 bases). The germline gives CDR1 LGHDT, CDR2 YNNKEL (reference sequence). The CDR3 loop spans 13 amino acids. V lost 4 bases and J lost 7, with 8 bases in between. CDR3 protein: CASSRDGNSPLHF. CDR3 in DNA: TGTGCCAGCAGCCGGGACGGAAATTCACCCCTCCACTTT.

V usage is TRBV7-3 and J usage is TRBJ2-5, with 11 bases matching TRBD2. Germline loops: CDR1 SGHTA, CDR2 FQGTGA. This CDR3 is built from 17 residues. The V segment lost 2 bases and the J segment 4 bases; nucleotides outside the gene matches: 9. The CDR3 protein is CASSLGDLAGGRETQYF. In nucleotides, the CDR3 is TGTGCCAGCAGCTTAGGAGACCTAGCGGGGGGCCGAGAGACCCAGTACTTC.

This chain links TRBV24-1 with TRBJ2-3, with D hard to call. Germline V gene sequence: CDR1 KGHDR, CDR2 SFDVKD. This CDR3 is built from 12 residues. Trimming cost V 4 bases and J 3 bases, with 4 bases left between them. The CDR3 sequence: CATSDSTDTQYF. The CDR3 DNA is TGTGCCACCAGTGACTCGACAGATACGCAGTATTTT.

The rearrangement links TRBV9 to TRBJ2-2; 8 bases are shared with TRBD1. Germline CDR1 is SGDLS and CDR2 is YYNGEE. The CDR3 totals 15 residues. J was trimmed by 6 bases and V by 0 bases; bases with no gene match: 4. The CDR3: CASSVGNRGAGELFF. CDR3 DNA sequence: TGTGCCAGCAGCGTAGGGAACAGGGGGGCCGGGGAGCTGTTTTTT.

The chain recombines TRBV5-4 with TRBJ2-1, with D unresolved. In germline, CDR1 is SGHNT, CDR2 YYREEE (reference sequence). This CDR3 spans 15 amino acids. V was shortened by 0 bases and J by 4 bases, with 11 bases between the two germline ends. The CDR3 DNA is TGTGCCAGCAGCTTGGGACATCGGTTGTACAATGAGCAGTTCTTC. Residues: CASSLGHRLYNEQFF.

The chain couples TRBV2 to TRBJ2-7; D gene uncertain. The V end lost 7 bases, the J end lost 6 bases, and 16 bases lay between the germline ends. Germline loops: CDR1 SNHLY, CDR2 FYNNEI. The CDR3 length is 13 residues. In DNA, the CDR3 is TGTGCCAGCACCGTACAATGGAACTCCGAGCAGTACTTC. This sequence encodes CASTVQWNSEQYF.

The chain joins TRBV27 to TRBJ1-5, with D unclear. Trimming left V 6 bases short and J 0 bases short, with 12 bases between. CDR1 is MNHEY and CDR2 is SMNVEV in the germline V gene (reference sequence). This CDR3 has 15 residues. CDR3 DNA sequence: TGTGCCAGCAGCCCTACACGATCTAGCAATCAGCCCCAGCATTTT. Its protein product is CASSPTRSSNQPQHF.

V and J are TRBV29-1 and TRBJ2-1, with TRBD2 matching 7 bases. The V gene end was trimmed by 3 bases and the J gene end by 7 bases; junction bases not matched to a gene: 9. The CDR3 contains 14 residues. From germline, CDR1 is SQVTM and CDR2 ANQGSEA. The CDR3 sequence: CSVDWAGERNEQFF. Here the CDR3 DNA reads TGCAGCGTTGATTGGGCGGGGGAACGGAATGAGCAGTTCTTC.